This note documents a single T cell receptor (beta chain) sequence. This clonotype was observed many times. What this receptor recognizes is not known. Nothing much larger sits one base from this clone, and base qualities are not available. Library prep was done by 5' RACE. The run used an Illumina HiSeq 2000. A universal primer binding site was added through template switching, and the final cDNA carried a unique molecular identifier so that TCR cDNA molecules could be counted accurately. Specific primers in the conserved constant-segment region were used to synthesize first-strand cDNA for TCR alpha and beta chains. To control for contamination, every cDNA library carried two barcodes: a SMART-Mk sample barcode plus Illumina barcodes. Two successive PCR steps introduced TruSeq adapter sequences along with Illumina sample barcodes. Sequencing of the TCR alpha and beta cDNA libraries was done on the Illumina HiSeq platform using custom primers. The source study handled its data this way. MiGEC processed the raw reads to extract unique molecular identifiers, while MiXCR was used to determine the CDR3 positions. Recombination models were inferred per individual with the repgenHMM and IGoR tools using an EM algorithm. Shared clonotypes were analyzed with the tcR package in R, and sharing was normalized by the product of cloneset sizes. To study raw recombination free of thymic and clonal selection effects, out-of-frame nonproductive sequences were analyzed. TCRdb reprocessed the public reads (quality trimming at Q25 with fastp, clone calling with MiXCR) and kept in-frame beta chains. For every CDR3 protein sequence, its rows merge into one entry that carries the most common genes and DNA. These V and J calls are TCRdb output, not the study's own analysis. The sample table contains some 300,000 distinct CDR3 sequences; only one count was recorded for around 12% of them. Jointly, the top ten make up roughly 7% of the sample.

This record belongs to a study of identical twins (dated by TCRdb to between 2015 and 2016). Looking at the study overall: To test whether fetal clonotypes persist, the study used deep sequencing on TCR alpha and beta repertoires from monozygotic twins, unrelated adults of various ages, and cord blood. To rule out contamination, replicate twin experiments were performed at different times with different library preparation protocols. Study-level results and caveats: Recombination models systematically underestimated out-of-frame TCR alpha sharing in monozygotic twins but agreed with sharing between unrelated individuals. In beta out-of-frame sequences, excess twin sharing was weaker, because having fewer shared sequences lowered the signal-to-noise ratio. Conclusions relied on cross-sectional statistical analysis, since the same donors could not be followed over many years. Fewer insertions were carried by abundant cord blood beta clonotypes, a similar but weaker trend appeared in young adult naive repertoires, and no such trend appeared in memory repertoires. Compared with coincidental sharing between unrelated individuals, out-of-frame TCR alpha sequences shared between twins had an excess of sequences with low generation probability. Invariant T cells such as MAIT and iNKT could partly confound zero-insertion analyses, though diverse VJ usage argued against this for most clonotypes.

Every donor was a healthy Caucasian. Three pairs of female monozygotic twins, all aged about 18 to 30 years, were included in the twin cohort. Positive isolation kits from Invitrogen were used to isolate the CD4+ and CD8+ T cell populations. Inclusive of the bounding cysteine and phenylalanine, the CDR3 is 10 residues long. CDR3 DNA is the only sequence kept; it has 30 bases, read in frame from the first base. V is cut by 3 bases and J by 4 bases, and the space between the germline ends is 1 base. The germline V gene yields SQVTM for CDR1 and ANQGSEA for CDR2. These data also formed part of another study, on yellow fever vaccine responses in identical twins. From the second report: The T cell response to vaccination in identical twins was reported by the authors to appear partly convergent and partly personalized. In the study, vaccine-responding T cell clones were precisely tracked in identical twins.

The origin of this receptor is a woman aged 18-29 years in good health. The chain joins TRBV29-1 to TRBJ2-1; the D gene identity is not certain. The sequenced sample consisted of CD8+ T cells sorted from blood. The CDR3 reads CSVDYNEQFF. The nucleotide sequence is TGCAGCGTTGATTACAATGAGCAGTTCTTC.